Listed here are 25 T cell receptor beta chains from one sample, sequenced in a study of cytomegalovirus exposure and HLA in healthy donors. Use of 60 Vbeta and 13 Jbeta primers characterized the PCR. Clones were sequenced by immunoSEQ multiplex PCR, and TCRdb holds only the in-frame ones, with some missing. The data contain around 150,000 clones, approximately 82% of them singletons. Material: PBMCs. All receptors come from a male donor in good health and CMV-seropositive.

The rearrangement uses TRBV6-5 and TRBJ2-5; TRBD1 matches 7 bases. The V gene's germline CDR1 is MNHEY and CDR2 SVGAGI. The CDR3 sequence is 15 residues long. The trim removed 0 bases at V and 5 bases at J, leaving 6 bases unmatched. The CDR3 bases are TGTGCCAGCAGTTACTCGAACCCACAGGGGGAGACCCAGTACTTC. As protein: CASSYSNPQGETQYF.

The CDR3 here is CASSPGLADQETQYF. CDR3 DNA sequence: TGCGCCAGCAGCCCGGGACTAGCGGATCAAGAGACCCAGTACTTC. The J gene is TRBJ2-5, the V gene TRBV5-1; 11 bases map to TRBD2. CDR3 size: 15 residues. From germline, CDR1 is SGHRS and CDR2 YFSETQ. J was trimmed by 2 bases and V by 4 bases; bases with no gene match: 4.

The chain has TRBV6-1 and TRBJ2-1, with TRBD1 matching over 8 bases. CDR3 length: 15 amino acids. Germline loops: CDR1 MNHNS, CDR2 SASEGT. V trimming: 6 bases; J trimming: 4 bases; junction bases outside the gene matches: 8. The CDR3 protein is CASSHRGRTYNEQFF. As DNA, the CDR3 is TGTGCCAGCAGCCACAGGGGGAGGACTTACAATGAGCAGTTCTTC.

The J gene is TRBJ1-1, the V gene TRBV7-2; maybe TRBD1 (5 bases). The CDR3 covers 15 residues. Germline CDR1 reads SGHTA; CDR2 reads FQGNSA. With 1 base removed from V and 10 bases from J, the gap between germline ends came to 19 bases. The DNA of the CDR3 is TGTGCCAGCAGCTTAGGGGGGGGTTGGGGGGTTGGAGCTTTCTTT. Translating it yields CASSLGGGWGVGAFF.

This clone has a single count. One end of the junction fails to match germline, which may point to a read error. The chain has TRBV6-6 and TRBJ1-2; TRBD1 might be the D (6 bases). This CDR3 spans 15 amino acids. Germline assignment: CDR1 MNHNY and CDR2 SVGAGI (reference sequence). DNA for the CDR3: TGTGCCAGCAGTTACTCGGAGCAGGGGAATAGTGGCTACATCTTC. It encodes CASSYSEQGNSGYIF.

This clone was observed a handful of times. V is TRBV7-9 and J is TRBJ1-3; D may be TRBD1 (5 bases). Germline CDR1 reads SEHNR; CDR2 reads FQNEAQ (reference sequence). V shed 3 bases and J shed 0 bases, with 21 bases lying between them. The CDR3 has 19 residues. For the CDR3, the DNA is TGTGCCAGCAGCTTTCGTGATGGGGGGGTCTTGCGCTCTGGAAACACCATATATTTT. This encodes CASSFRDGGVLRSGNTIYF. Full variable domain (rest looked up from reference TRBV7-9 and TRBJ1-3): DTGVSQNPRHKITKRGQNVTFRCDPISEHNRLYWYRQTLGQGPEFLTYFQNEAQLEKSRLLSDRFSAERPKGSFSTLEIQRTEQGDSAMYLCASSFRDGGVLRSGNTIYFGEGSWLTVV.

CDR3 region: CAWSVGASGGRETQYF. CDR3 in DNA: TGTGCCTGGAGTGTTGGGGCTAGCGGGGGGAGAGAGACCCAGTACTTC. V and J are TRBV30 and TRBJ2-5; 11 bases line up with TRBD2. V shed 0 bases and J 4 bases; nucleotides not matched to a gene: 7. CDR1 and CDR2 from the germline V gene are GTSNPN and SVGIG (reference sequence). There are 16 residues in the CDR3.

The J gene is TRBJ1-4, the V gene TRBV7-9; 10 bases are shared with TRBD1. Germline V gives CDR1 SEHNR, CDR2 FQNEAQ (reference sequence). Unmatched junction bases numbered 5, after V lost 4 bases and J lost 3 bases. The CDR3 covers 16 residues. As DNA, the CDR3 is TGTGCCAGCAGCTCTCGACAGGGGGCCGCTAATGAAAAACTGTTTTTT. It codes for CASSSRQGAANEKLFF.

The gene calls are TRBV5-6 and TRBJ2-3; no reliable D call. V was shortened by 4 bases and J by 0 bases, with 15 bases between the two germline ends. This CDR3 contains 16 residues. CDR1 is SGHDT and CDR2 is YYEEEE in the germline V gene. CDR3 DNA: TGTGCCAGCAGCGGCGAACAGTTAACTAGCACAGATACGCAGTATTTT. Protein sequence: CASSGEQLTSTDTQYF. The full variable domain, with the rest looked up from reference TRBV5-6 and TRBJ2-3, is DAGVTQSPTHLIKTRGQQVTLRCSPKSGHDTVSWYQQALGQGPQFIFQYYEEEERQRGNFPDRFSGHQFPNYSSELNVNALLLGDSALYLCASSGEQLTSTDTQYFGPGTRLTVL.

The chain recombines TRBV11-3 with TRBJ2-7; maybe TRBD2 (5 bases). The CDR3 is 15 amino acids. V was pared by 0 bases and J by 1 base, with 10 bases between. CDR1 is SGHNT, CDR2 YENEEA, per germline. CDR3 DNA: TGTGCCAGCAGCTTAGATGGGAGTCAGTCCTACGAGCAGTACTTC. This gives the protein CASSLDGSQSYEQYF. Full variable domain (remainder filled in from reference TRBV11-3 and TRBJ2-7): EAGVVQSPRYKIIEKKQPVAFWCNPISGHNTLYWYLQNLGQGPELLIRYENEEAVDDSQLPKDRFSAERLKGVDSTLKIQPAELGDSAVYLCASSLDGSQSYEQYFGPGTRLTVT.

V is TRBV9 and J is TRBJ2-7; D might be TRBD2 (8 bases). This CDR3 has 15 residues. Germline lookup yields CDR1 SGDLS and CDR2 YYNGEE. Deletions cut 3 bases from V and 3 bases from J, with 16 bases between. CDR3 amino acids: CASSASGGGLYEQYF. The CDR3 DNA is TGTGCCAGCAGCGCCTCGGGAGGGGGCCTCTACGAGCAGTACTTC.

This chain connects TRBV28 to TRBJ2-1; 10 bases agree with TRBD2. V dropped 5 bases and J dropped 7; count of bases not matched to a gene: 11. This CDR3 comprises 16 residues. The germline gives CDR1 MDHEN, CDR2 SYDVKM. The CDR3 sequence: CASSPSGSGRPNEQFF. DNA of the CDR3: TGTGCCAGCAGTCCCTCGGGTAGCGGGAGGCCAAATGAGCAGTTCTTC.

This chain uses TRBV5-1 with TRBJ2-2, with 10 positions matching TRBD1. The CDR3 extends over 14 amino acids. Germline values: CDR1 SGHRS, CDR2 YFSETQ. V was pared by 4 bases and J by 7 bases, with 4 bases of the junction left unmatched. The DNA of the CDR3 is TGCGCCAGCAGCGGGGGACAGGGGTTCGGGGAGCTGTTTTTT. Translating gives CASSGGQGFGELFF. The whole variable domain, filled in from reference TRBV5-1 and TRBJ2-2, reads KAGVTQTPRYLIKTRGQQVTLSCSPISGHRSVSWYQQTPGQGLQFLFEYFSETQRNKGNFPGRFSGRQFSNSRSEMNVSTLELGDSALYLCASSGGQGFGELFFGEGSRLTVL.

This clone was recorded once. The gene calls are TRBV27 and TRBJ1-5, with D unresolved. Germline assignment: CDR1 MNHEY and CDR2 SMNVEV (reference sequence). Trimming took 6 bases from V and 9 from J, leaving 21 bases between them. The length of the CDR3 is 15 residues. The CDR3 spells CASRKTQQGGRPQHF. The CDR3 nucleotides read TGTGCCAGCAGAAAGACTCAACAAGGCGGTCGGCCCCAGCATTTT.

The rearrangement uses TRBV5-6 and TRBJ1-2, with D unresolved. CDR3 length: 13 amino acids. From germline, CDR1 is SGHDT and CDR2 YYEEEE. Trimming shortened V by 4 bases and J by 4 bases, and 11 bases separated the two germline ends. In nucleotides, the CDR3 is TGTGCCAGCAGCCCGGCTAGGAGCTATGGCTACACCTTC. Amino acid sequence: CASSPARSYGYTF.

With regard to this clone: Other DNA sequences of this sample code for an identical CDR3. J is TRBJ1-6 and V is TRBV10-1, with 8 bases lining up with TRBD1. Germline CDR1 is WNHNN and CDR2 is SYGVQD (reference sequence). CDR3 length equals 12 residues. V was clipped by 8 bases and J by 7 bases; unmatched bases: 1. CDR3 bases: TGCGCCAGCGGACAGGGCAATTCACCCCTCCACTTT. Its protein product is CASGQGNSPLHF.

The J gene is TRBJ2-2, the V gene TRBV10-3, with 10 bases matching TRBD1. V lost 2 bases, J lost 1 base, and 4 bases stayed unmatched. CDR1 and CDR2 (germline): ENHRY, SYGVKD. This CDR3 spans 17 amino acids. The CDR3 region is CAISERGDRGNTGELFF. The CDR3, as DNA: TGTGCCATCAGTGAGAGAGGGGACAGGGGGAACACCGGGGAGCTGTTTTTT.

The CDR3 nucleotides are TGTGCCAGCAATCCTACAGGGGTAGGAAACACTGAAGCTTTCTTT. As protein: CASNPTGVGNTEAFF. This chain uses TRBV7-2 with TRBJ1-1, with 7 nucleotides matching TRBD1. V shed 7 bases, J shed 2 bases, and the junction held 10 bases outside the gene matches. This CDR3 has 15 residues. In germline, CDR1 is SGHTA, CDR2 FQGNSA.

The rearrangement links TRBV19 to TRBJ1-4; tentative D call: TRBD1 (5 bases). V was pared by 5 bases and J by 7 bases, with 14 bases between. This CDR3 comprises 14 residues. CDR1 LNHDA and CDR2 SQIVND come from the germline V gene (reference sequence). CDR3 protein: CASSLQRGGEKLFF. CDR3 in DNA: TGTGCCAGTAGTCTACAGCGGGGGGGTGAAAAACTGTTTTTT.

The V and J genes are TRBV6-5 and TRBJ1-1; 8 bases line up with TRBD1. The V and J ends lost 2 bases and 5 bases, in that order; junction bases with no gene match: 10. The CDR3 runs to 16 residues. Germline lookup yields CDR1 MNHEY and CDR2 SVGAGI. This CDR3 reads CASSYGGTGRGTEAFF. The CDR3 nucleotides read TGTGCCAGCAGTTACGGAGGGACAGGAAGAGGGACTGAAGCTTTCTTT.

This chain connects TRBV7-2 to TRBJ2-1, with 7 bases aligning to TRBD1. The CDR3 sequence is 14 residues long. The trim removed 5 bases at V and 8 bases at J, leaving 9 bases unmatched. From germline, CDR1 is SGHTA and CDR2 FQGNSA. The CDR3 coding sequence is TGTGCCAGCAGCGTTGGCAGGGGGTTTGATGAGCAGTTCTTC. Encoded protein: CASSVGRGFDEQFF.

Turning to this clone: A much larger clone is a single base away; this may be a read error. The same CDR3 can be traced to other DNA sequences in this sample. This chain connects TRBV11-2 to TRBJ1-2; 7 bases agree with TRBD1. V lost 5 bases, J lost 3 bases, and 3 bases stayed unmatched. The CDR3 spans 13 residues. Germline V gene data show CDR1 as SGHAT and CDR2 as FQNNGV. CDR3 in amino acids: CASSPGQDYGYTF. Here the CDR3 DNA reads TGTGCCAGCAGCCCTGGACAGGACTATGGCTACACCTTC.

The rearrangement links TRBV5-4 to TRBJ1-5, with D possibly being TRBD1 (5 bases). V was shortened by 4 bases and J by 4 bases, with 12 bases between the two germline ends. Germline values: CDR1 SGHNT, CDR2 YYREEE (reference sequence). CDR3 length equals 14 residues. The CDR3 coding sequence is TGTGCCAGCAGCCTATTTGGGGGGAATCAGCCCCAGCATTTT. Protein sequence: CASSLFGGNQPQHF. The full variable domain, completed using reference TRBV5-4 and TRBJ1-5, is ETGVTQSPTHLIKTRGQQVTLRCSSQSGHNTVSWYQQALGQGPQFIFQYYREEENGRGNFPPRFSGLQFPNYSSELNVNALELDDSALYLCASSLFGGNQPQHFGDGTRLSIL.

CDR3 amino acids: CASSLGGLAAFDEQFF. In nucleotides, the CDR3 is TGTGCCAGCAGTTTAGGCGGGCTAGCGGCTTTCGATGAGCAGTTCTTC. V gene TRBV28 combines with J gene TRBJ2-1, with TRBD2 matching over 7 bases. Germline lookup yields CDR1 MDHEN and CDR2 SYDVKM. The length of the CDR3 is 16 residues. After removal of 2 bases from V and 8 bases from J, the junction contained 12 bases not matched to a gene.

The rearrangement links TRBV4-3 to TRBJ1-1, with TRBD1 matching 7 bases. This CDR3 region has 18 residues. The trim removed 0 bases at V and 2 bases at J, leaving 12 bases unmatched. CDR1 LGHNA and CDR2 YSLEER come from the germline V gene. CDR3: CASSQDIFRGQPNTEAFF. In DNA form, the CDR3 reads TGCGCCAGCAGCCAAGATATCTTCCGGGGACAGCCCAACACTGAAGCTTTCTTT.